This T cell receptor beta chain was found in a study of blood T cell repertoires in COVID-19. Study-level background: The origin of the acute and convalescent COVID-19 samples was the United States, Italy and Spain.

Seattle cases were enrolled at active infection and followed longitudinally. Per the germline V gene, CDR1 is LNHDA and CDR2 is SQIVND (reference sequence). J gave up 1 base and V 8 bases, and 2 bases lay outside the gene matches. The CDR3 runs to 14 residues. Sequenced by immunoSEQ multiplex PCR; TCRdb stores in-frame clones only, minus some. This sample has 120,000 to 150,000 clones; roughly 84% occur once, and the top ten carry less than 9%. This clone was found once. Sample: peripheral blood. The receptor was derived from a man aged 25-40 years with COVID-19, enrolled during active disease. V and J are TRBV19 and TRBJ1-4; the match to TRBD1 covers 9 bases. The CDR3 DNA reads TGTGCCAGTGGACAGGGGAGAACTAATGAAAAACTGTTTTTT. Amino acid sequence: CASGQGRTNEKLFF.